The subject of this entry is one TCR beta chain. As yet, its antigen is unknown. Adults with ileal or ileocolonic Crohn's disease and an indication for resection were eligible. The sample comes from a study of T cell repertoires in ileal Crohn's disease. Study-wide findings and caveats: Clonal expansions were more frequent in active smokers than non-smokers at surgery.

The germline V gene encodes CDR1 MDHEN and CDR2 SYDVKM. This CDR3 is 13 amino acids long. The V and J ends lost 2 bases and 6 bases, in that order; junction bases with no gene match: 3. Repertoires were generated with immunoSEQ multiplex PCR, while TCRdb's copy carries only in-frame clones and drops some. Altogether about 5,200 clones are present, roughly 79% being singletons, with the ten largest covering roughly 6%. J is TRBJ1-2 and V is TRBV28; 7 bases map to TRBD1. This clonotype was obtained from an adult with Crohn's disease. The sequencing sample was made of ileal tissue. CDR3 amino acids: CASSLTGAHGYTF. The CDR3 nucleotides are TGTGCCAGCAGTTTAACAGGGGCCCATGGCTACACCTTC.